Shown below are 5 T cell receptor beta chains from a single sample sequenced in a study of tumor-infiltrating lymphocytes in primary liver carcinoma. Extraction of RNA together with DNA used 20-30 mg of unsorted bulk tissue. Synthesis of TCR beta cDNA was carried out from about 540 ng total RNA with a constant-region primer. Three-round nested multiplex PCR performed with slightly modified ARM-PCR produced the TCR beta libraries. The two initial PCR rounds, about 9 cycles each, used TRBV1-TRBV30 forward and C-beta reverse primers. TCRdb re-called the multiplex PCR reads with MiXCR, one entry per CDR3 protein. Altogether tens of thousands of distinct CDR3 sequences are present, about 80% being singletons, with the ten largest covering about 39%. Specimen: liver tumor tissue from sampling region 1. Subset in this sample: tumor region T1, superior pole. The receptors come from a woman in her twenties or thirties with primary liver carcinoma and hepatitis B virus infection.

For this clonotype: The junction departs from the called germline gene at one end, perhaps through a read error. This chain connects TRBV6-5 to TRBJ2-7; TRBD1 might be the D (6 bases). From germline, CDR1 is MNHEY and CDR2 SVGAGI. This CDR3 has 15 amino acids. The CDR3 nucleotides are TGTGCCAGCAGTTACAAGGACAGTAGCTCCAACGAGCAGCACTTC. Its protein is CASSYKDSSSNEQHF.

The chain recombines TRBV2 with TRBJ1-5; no firm D call. Germline CDR1 reads SNHLY; CDR2 reads FYNNEI. V gave up 7 bases and J gave up 2 bases, with 9 bases separating them. The CDR3 sequence is 13 residues long. The CDR3 loop reads CASNDDGNQPQHF. For the CDR3, the DNA is TGTGCCAGCAATGACGATGGCAATCAGCCCCAGCATTTT.

Worth noting for this clonotype: A read error may produce the germline difference seen at one junction end. The rearrangement joins TRBV11-1 to TRBJ2-5; no definite D call. The germline V gene encodes CDR1 SGHAT and CDR2 FQDESV (reference sequence). The length of the CDR3 is 14 residues. The CDR3 region is CASSLAGRIETQYF. CDR3 in DNA: TGTGCCAGCAGCTTAGCAGGGCGCATAGAGACTCAGTACTTC.

This clonotype was seen a few times. This chain links TRBV11-2 with TRBJ2-1, with D uncertain. This CDR3 is built from 15 residues. V was shortened by 3 bases and J by 5 bases, with 14 bases between the two germline ends. The germline CDR1 and CDR2 sequences are SGHAT and FQNNGV. The CDR3 here is CASSLLERANNEQFF. The CDR3 DNA reads as TGTGCCAGCAGCTTGTTGGAGCGAGCTAACAATGAGCAGTTCTTC.

Notes on this clonotype: One end of the junction varies from germline; a read error may be responsible. This chain links TRBV7-7 with TRBJ2-5; D is undetermined. CDR1 SSHAT and CDR2 FNYEAQ come from the germline V gene (reference sequence). CDR3 length equals 13 residues. CDR3 DNA: TGTGATAGCAGCTGGACGAAAGCAGAGGCCCAGTACTTC. Its translation is CDSSWTKAEAQYF.